Below are 14 T cell receptor beta chains sequenced from a single sample in a study of regulatory T cells in long-lasting Graves disease. Time point described: newly diagnosed GD, antithyroid drugs for less than 3 months. PBMCs were the source of the RNA used for TCR sequencing. Arm-PCR of CDR3 regions and iRepertoire HTBI primers were the basis on which TCR beta libraries were built. TCRdb re-analysed the multiplex PCR reads in MiXCR, keeping a single row per CDR3 protein. The profile covers roughly 260,000 distinct CDR3 sequences, with 18% appearing a single time and around 15% taken by the ten largest. The same data also contributed to another study, on T cells in Graves' hyperthyroidism and ophthalmopathy.

Sequencing used peripheral blood mononuclear cells (PBMCs), obtained at new diagnosis, from a patient treated with antithyroid drugs. The source of these receptors is a young woman with Graves disease.

This clonotype was seen only once. The chain is built from TRBV7-2 and TRBJ1-2; tentative D call: TRBD1 (6 bases). The CDR3 covers 14 residues. Trimming pared 5 bases from V and 0 bases from J, leaving 10 bases between. CDR1 SGHTA and CDR2 FQGNSA come from the germline V gene. The CDR3 protein is CASSPDSANYGYTF. The CDR3 coding sequence is TGTGCCAGCAGCCCGGACAGTGCTAACTATGGCTACACCTTC.

This clonotype was seen at least ten times. The chain is built from TRBV20-1 and TRBJ1-6; D is possibly TRBD1 (6 bases). This CDR3 has 12 residues. Deletions cut 3 bases from V and 10 bases from J, with 10 bases between. Germline loops: CDR1 DFQATT, CDR2 SNEGSKA (reference sequence). The CDR3 region has the DNA TGCAGTGCTAGCCTACAGGGCTCACCCCTCCACTTT. It is translated as CSASLQGSPLHF.

This clonotype has ten or more counts. V and J are TRBV5-5 and TRBJ1-5; no firm D call. The CDR3 spans 14 residues. Germline CDR1 is SGHKS and CDR2 is YYEKEE (reference sequence). Trimming cost V 4 bases and J 7 bases, with 15 bases left between them. CDR3 in DNA: TGTGCCAGCAGCCTCCCCGGCCGGGCCCAGCCCCAGCATTTT. This translates into CASSLPGRAQPQHF. Using reference TRBV5-5 and TRBJ1-5 for the parts outside the CDR3, the full variable domain is DAGVTQSPTHLIKTRGQQVTLRCSPISGHKSVSWYQQVLGQGPQFIFQYYEKEERGRGNFPDRFSARQFPNYSSELNVNALLLGDSALYLCASSLPGRAQPQHFGDGTRLSIL.

This clonotype occurred many times. The rearrangement links TRBV5-1 to TRBJ1-2, with a weak D call TRBD1 (5 bases). Trimming left V 3 bases short and J 1 base short, with 13 bases between. The CDR3 is 15 residues long. CDR1 SGHRS and CDR2 YFSETQ come from the germline V gene. CDR3 in DNA: TGCGCCAGCAGCTCTAGCGGGGCAAGTAACTATGGCTACACCTTC. Translated: CASSSSGASNYGYTF.

This clonotype was observed at least ten times. The CDR3 region is CASSQEDRGIVNTEAFF. In DNA, the CDR3 is TGTGCCAGCAGCCAAGAGGACAGGGGGATAGTAAACACTGAAGCTTTCTTT. V usage is TRBV3-1 and J usage is TRBJ1-1; 10 positions match TRBD1. This CDR3 is 17 amino acids long. V was clipped by 0 bases and J by 2 bases; unmatched bases: 6. Germline loops: CDR1 LGHDT, CDR2 YNNKEL (reference sequence).

This clonotype was recorded many times. The chain carries TRBV5-1 and TRBJ1-1; maybe TRBD1 (5 bases). Trimming took off 1 base at V and 0 bases at J, with 10 bases between the two ends. Germline V gene lookup returns CDR1 SGHRS and CDR2 YFSETQ. CDR3 length: 15 amino acids. CDR3: CASSLKGRMNTEAFF. In DNA form, the CDR3 reads TGCGCCAGCAGCTTGAAGGGGCGGATGAACACTGAAGCTTTCTTT.

In this sample, this clonotype turned up many times. CDR3 loop: CASSLPTAIQETQYF. The CDR3 DNA reads TGTGCCAGCAGCTTACCGACAGCGATACAAGAGACCCAGTACTTC. V usage is TRBV11-2 and J usage is TRBJ2-5, with a possible D match to TRBD1 (5 bases). This CDR3 spans 15 amino acids. The germline CDR1 and CDR2 sequences are SGHAT and FQNNGV. V lost 2 bases and J lost 2, with 12 bases in between.

The sample holds many counts of this clonotype. The gene calls are TRBV11-2 and TRBJ2-7; TRBD2 might be the D (6 bases). Germline loops: CDR1 SGHAT, CDR2 FQNNGV. V was trimmed by 6 bases and J by 4 bases, leaving 22 bases between them. There are 16 residues in the CDR3. CDR3 residues: CASSLYGETGGYEQYF. The CDR3 bases are TGTGCCAGCAGTCTCTACGGGGAAACCGGGGGTTACGAGCAGTACTTC.

By share of the sample, this clonotype is medium-sized. The chain employs TRBV2 and TRBJ2-1; D ambiguous. Germline V gives CDR1 SNHLY, CDR2 FYNNEI. CDR3 length: 16 amino acids. The germline V and J ends were trimmed by 4 bases and 6 bases, with 19 bases remaining between them. CDR3 protein: CASSVQLTIGGNEQFF. The CDR3 DNA is TGTGCCAGCAGTGTCCAACTTACAATCGGTGGCAATGAGCAGTTCTTC.

This clonotype was observed at least ten times. The V gene is TRBV2, the J gene TRBJ1-6, with 9 nucleotides matching TRBD1. Germline CDR1 reads SNHLY; CDR2 reads FYNNEI. CDR3 length: 17 amino acids. V gave up 6 bases and J gave up 0 bases; unmatched junction bases: 6. In nucleotides, the CDR3 is TGTGCCAGCAGGGACAGGGGCCTCCTCTCCTATAATTCACCCCTCCACTTT. Its translation is CASRDRGLLSYNSPLHF.

This clonotype was detected many times. The chain employs TRBV18 and TRBJ1-5, with D possibly being TRBD1 (5 bases). The CDR3 length is 17 residues. V was shortened by 3 bases and J by 0 bases, with 15 bases between the two germline ends. Germline-derived CDR1 and CDR2 are KGHSH and LQKENI. CDR3 region: CASSPNGGTYSNQPQHF. CDR3 DNA: TGTGCCAGCTCACCGAATGGGGGGACCTATAGCAATCAGCCCCAGCATTTT. The full variable domain, completed using reference TRBV18 and TRBJ1-5, is NAGVMQNPRHLVRRRGQEARLRCSPMKGHSHVYWYRQLPEEGLKFMVYLQKENIIDESGMPKERFSAEFPKEGPSILRIQQVVRGDSAAYFCASSPNGGTYSNQPQHFGDGTRLSIL.

The sample holds many counts of this clonotype. The junction shows a germline mismatch at one end, possibly a read error. The J gene is TRBJ2-7, the V gene TRBV7-9; 7 positions match TRBD2. The CDR3 has 16 residues. Germline values: CDR1 SEHNR, CDR2 FQNEAQ (reference sequence). The DNA of the CDR3 is TGCGCCAGCAGCCAAGAAGTCCGGACTAGGTCTCGCGAGCAGTACTTC. The encoded protein is CASSQEVRTRSREQYF.

Concerning this clonotype: A single base is all that separates this from a far larger clone, so a read error is likely. The chain has TRBV20-1 and TRBJ2-7; D assignment may be TRBD1 or TRBD2 (5 bases each). Germline V gives CDR1 DFQATT, CDR2 SNEGSKA (reference sequence). The CDR3 covers 12 residues. V was clipped by 6 bases and J by 7 bases, with 16 bases between them. CDR3 bases: TGCAGTGCGATCGACGGGGCGGATGAGCAGTACTTC. Its translation is CSAIDGADEQYF.

The rearrangement joins TRBV2 to TRBJ2-3; TRBD2 agrees at 12 bases. The CDR3 consists of 15 residues. V lost 5 bases to trimming and J lost 6 bases; unmatched junction nucleotides: 6. Germline CDR1 reads SNHLY; CDR2 reads FYNNEI. This CDR3 is CASSRTSGDLDTQYF. CDR3 DNA: TGTGCCAGCAGTCGGACTAGCGGGGATCTGGATACGCAGTATTTT.